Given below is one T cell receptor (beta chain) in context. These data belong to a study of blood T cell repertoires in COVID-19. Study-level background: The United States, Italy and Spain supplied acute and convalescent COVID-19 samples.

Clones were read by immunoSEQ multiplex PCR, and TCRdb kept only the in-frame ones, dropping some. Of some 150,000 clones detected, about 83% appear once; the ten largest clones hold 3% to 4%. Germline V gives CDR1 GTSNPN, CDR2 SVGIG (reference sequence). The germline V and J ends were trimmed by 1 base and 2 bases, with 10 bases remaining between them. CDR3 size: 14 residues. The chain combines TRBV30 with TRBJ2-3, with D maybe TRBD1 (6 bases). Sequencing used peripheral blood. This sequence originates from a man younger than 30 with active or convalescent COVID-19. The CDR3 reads CAWSDWGPTDTQYF. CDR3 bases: TGTGCCTGGAGTGATTGGGGGCCCACAGATACGCAGTATTTT. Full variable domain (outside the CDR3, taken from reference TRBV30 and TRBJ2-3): SQTIHQWPATLVQPVGSPLSLECTVEGTSNPNLYWYRQAAGRGLQLLFYSVGIGQISSEVPQNLSASRPQDRQFILSSKKLLLSDSGFYLCAWSDWGPTDTQYFGPGTRLTVL.